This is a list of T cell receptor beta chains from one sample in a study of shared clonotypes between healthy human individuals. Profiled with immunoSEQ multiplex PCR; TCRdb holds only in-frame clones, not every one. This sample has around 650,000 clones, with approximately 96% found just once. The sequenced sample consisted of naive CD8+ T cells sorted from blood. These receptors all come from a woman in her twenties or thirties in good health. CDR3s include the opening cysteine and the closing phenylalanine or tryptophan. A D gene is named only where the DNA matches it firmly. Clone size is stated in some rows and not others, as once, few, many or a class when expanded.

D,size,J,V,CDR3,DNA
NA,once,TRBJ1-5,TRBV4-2,CASSQGGGFNQPQHF,TGTGCCAGCAGCCAAGGTGGAGGGTTTAATCAGCCCCAGCATTTT
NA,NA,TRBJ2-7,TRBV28,CASSTRLSRTYEQYF,TGTGCCAGCAGTACTAGACTGAGCAGGACCTACGAGCAGTACTTC
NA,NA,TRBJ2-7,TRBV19,CASSIRSGTYEQYF,TGTGCCAGTAGTATTAGAAGCGGAACCTACGAGCAGTACTTC
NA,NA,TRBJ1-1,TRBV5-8,CASSQLGVGLNEAFF,TGTGCCAGCAGCCAGCTGGGGGTTGGGCTTAATGAAGCTTTCTTT
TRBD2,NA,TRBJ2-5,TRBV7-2,CASSLETSGRARETQYF,TGTGCCAGCAGCTTAGAGACTAGCGGGAGGGCGCGGGAGACCCAGTACTTC
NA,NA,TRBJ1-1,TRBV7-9,CASSPGSVGTEAFF,TGTGCCAGCAGCCCAGGTTCAGTAGGGACTGAAGCTTTCTTT
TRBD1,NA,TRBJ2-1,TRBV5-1,CASSLAALTQGAYNEQFF,TGCGCCAGCAGCTTGGCCGCCCTCACACAGGGGGCCTACAATGAGCAGTTCTTC
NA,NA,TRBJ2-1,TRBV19,CASTMWGNEQFF,TGTGCCAGTACCATGTGGGGGAATGAGCAGTTCTTC
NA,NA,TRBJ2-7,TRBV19,CASSSRDRAPYEQYF,TGTGCCAGTAGTTCCCGGGACCGGGCGCCCTACGAGCAGTACTTC
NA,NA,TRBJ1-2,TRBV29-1,CSVEDLAGNGYTF,TGCAGCGTTGAAGATCTTGCGGGAAATGGCTACACCTTC
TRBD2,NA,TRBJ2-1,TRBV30,CAWSGLAGNEQFF,TGTGCCTGGAGCGGACTAGCGGGGAATGAGCAGTTCTTC
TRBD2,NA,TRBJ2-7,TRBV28,CASTSVFTSDEQYF,TGTGCCAGCACCTCGGTTTTTACTAGCGACGAGCAGTACTTC
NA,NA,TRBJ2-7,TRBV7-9,CASSPLGGSYEQYF,TGTGCCAGCAGCCCCCTCGGAGGTTCCTACGAGCAGTACTTC
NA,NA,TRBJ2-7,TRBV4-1,CASSQDPLSLGLSWRRSYEQYF,TGCGCCAGCAGCCAAGATCCGTTATCTCTGGGACTTAGTTGGCGGCGGTCCTACGAGCAGTACTTC
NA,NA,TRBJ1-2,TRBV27,CASSSSLPEVEYYGYTF,TGTGCCAGCAGTTCCTCCCTTCCAGAGGTGGAGTACTATGGCTACACCTTC
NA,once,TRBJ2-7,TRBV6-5,CASSYASEALMGEQYF,TGTGCCAGCAGTTACGCTTCGGAGGCCCTGATGGGAGAGCAGTACTTC
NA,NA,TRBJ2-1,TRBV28,CASSPEGRGPGEQFF,TGTGCCAGCAGTCCCGAGGGGCGGGGACCAGGTGAGCAGTTCTTC
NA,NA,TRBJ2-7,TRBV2,CASSFSYEQYF,TGTGCCAGCAGCTTTTCCTACGAGCAGTACTTC
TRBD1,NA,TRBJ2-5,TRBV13,CASSTRTGRQTQYF,TGTGCCAGCAGCACCCGGACAGGGAGGCAGACCCAGTACTTC
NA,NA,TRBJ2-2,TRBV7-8,CASNYEGGNTGELFF,TGTGCCAGCAACTATGAGGGAGGGAACACCGGGGAGCTGTTTTTT
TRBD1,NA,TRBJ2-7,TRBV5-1,CASSFSTGTDPYEQYF,TGCGCCAGCAGCTTTTCCACCGGGACAGACCCCTACGAGCAGTACTTC
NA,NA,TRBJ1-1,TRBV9,CASSPRRGDSEAFF,TGTGCCAGCAGCCCCCGGCGAGGGGATTCTGAAGCTTTCTTT
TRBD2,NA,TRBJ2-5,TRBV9,CASSVWEGETQYF,TGTGCCAGCAGCGTGTGGGAGGGAGAGACCCAGTACTTC
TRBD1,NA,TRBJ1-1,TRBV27,CASSRGTGGNTEAFF,TGTGCCAGTTCCCGCGGGACAGGCGGGAACACTGAAGCTTTCTTT
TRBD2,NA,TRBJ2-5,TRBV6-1,CASSAPPGGAGQETQYF,TGTGCCAGCAGTGCCCCCCCCGGGGGGGCCGGCCAAGAGACCCAGTACTTC
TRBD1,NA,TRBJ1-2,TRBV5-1,CASSPRGQGSYYGYTF,TGCGCCAGCAGCCCGAGAGGACAGGGGAGTTACTATGGCTACACCTTC
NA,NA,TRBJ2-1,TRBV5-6,CASRATGEGYNEQFF,TGTGCCAGCAGAGCGACAGGGGAGGGATACAATGAGCAGTTCTTC
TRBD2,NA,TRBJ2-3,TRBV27,CASSLLGTSGTDTQYF,TGTGCCAGCAGTTTGTTAGGGACTAGCGGCACAGATACGCAGTATTTT
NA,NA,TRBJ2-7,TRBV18,CASSPSESYEQYF,TGTGCCAGCTCACCCTCTGAGTCCTACGAGCAGTACTTC
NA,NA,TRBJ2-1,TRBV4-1,CASSQETAYNEQFF,TGCGCCAGCAGCCAAGAAACAGCCTACAATGAGCAGTTCTTC
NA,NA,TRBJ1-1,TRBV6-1,CASANDRLNTEAFF,TGTGCCAGCGCGAACGACAGGCTGAACACTGAAGCTTTCTTT
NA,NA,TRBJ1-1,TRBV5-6,CASSSAGTINTEAFF,TGTGCCAGCAGCTCCGCCGGGACAATTAACACTGAAGCTTTCTTT
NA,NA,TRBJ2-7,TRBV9,CASSPATDFYEQYF,TGTGCCAGCAGCCCCGCGACGGACTTTTACGAGCAGTACTTC
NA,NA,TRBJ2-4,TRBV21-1,CASSSPRDSQTKNIQYF,TGTGCCAGCAGCTCACCTCGGGACTCCCAGACCAAAAACATTCAGTACTTC
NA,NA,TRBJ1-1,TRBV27,CASSPGLGNTEAFF,TGTGCCAGCAGTCCGGGGTTGGGGAACACTGAAGCTTTCTTT
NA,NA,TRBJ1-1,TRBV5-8,CASSSRLFAEAFF,TGTGCCAGCAGCTCGCGTCTCTTCGCGGAAGCTTTCTTT
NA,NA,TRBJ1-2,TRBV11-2,CASSSVGYGYTF,TGTGCCAGCAGCTCCGTGGGGTATGGCTACACCTTC
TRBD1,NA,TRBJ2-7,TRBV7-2,CASSSRPGTGDTYEQYF,TGTGCCAGCAGCTCGCGCCCCGGGACAGGTGATACCTACGAGCAGTACTTC
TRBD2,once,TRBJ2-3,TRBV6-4,CASSHGGLAGDTQYF,TGTGCCAGCAGCCACGGGGGACTAGCGGGAGATACGCAGTATTTT
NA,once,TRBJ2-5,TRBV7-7,CASSLGGSTRETQYF,TGTGCCAGCAGCTTAGGAGGGAGCACGAGGGAGACCCAGTACTTC
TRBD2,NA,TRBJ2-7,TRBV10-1,CASSETSGGEQYF,TGCGCCAGCAGTGAAACTAGCGGGGGCGAGCAGTACTTC